This TCR beta chain was sequenced during a study of T cell repertoires in cytomegalovirus infection. Overall study context: Both recently identified HLA-C-restricted and well-studied HLA-B-restricted CMV epitopes were used in the study.

TCRdb re-called the reads with MiXCR, one entry per CDR3 protein. The sample shows 350,000 to 400,000 distinct CDR3 sequences, roughly 34% of them seen only once. This clonotype was found a few times. Antigen unknown. CDR3 size: 16 residues. The V gene's germline CDR1 is SGHTA and CDR2 FQGNSA. The V and J ends lost 1 base and 8 bases respectively, with 18 bases between them. The gene calls are TRBV7-2 and TRBJ2-1; weak D call: TRBD2 (6 bases). This receptor was taken from a human donor in good health (CMV status not recorded). Some clones in this sample may be carry-over from other donors' samples. The sample consisted of cultured PBMCs, taken from culture after CMV antigen stimulation. The CDR3 DNA is TGTGCCAGCAGCTTAGGGTCGGGAGCGCGGTTCGATGAGCAGTTCTTC. Translation: CASSLGSGARFDEQFF.